One sample yielded the 9 T cell receptor beta chains listed below, sequenced in a study of identical twins. One entry per CDR3 protein results from TCRdb running MiXCR on the 5' RACE reads. The table shows some 1,600,000 distinct CDR3 sequences, with around 29% occurring only once. Sequencing input: cord blood. The receptors derive from a newborn girl in good health.

V usage is TRBV3-1 and J usage is TRBJ2-7; D possibly corresponds to TRBD1 (5 bases). The V gene's germline CDR1 is LGHDT and CDR2 YNNKEL (reference sequence). The V end lost 5 bases, the J end lost 7 bases, and 18 bases lay between the germline ends. This CDR3 region has 14 residues. CDR3 in amino acids: CASSWSPRGDEQYF. The CDR3 region has the DNA TGTGCCAGCAGCTGGAGCCCTAGGGGCGATGAGCAGTACTTC.

In its sample, this clonotype was seen many times. The V call is TRBV4-2, the J call TRBJ2-3, with D possibly being TRBD2 (7 bases). The CDR3 runs to 15 residues. The germline V gene encodes CDR1 LGHNA and CDR2 YNFKEQ. V was cut by 1 base and J by 1 base, with 9 bases left in between. The DNA for the CDR3 is TGTGCCAGCAGCCAAGCGCGGGGGCGCACAGATACGCAGTATTTT. Translating it yields CASSQARGRTDTQYF.

This clonotype was counted only a few times. The chain carries TRBV25-1 and TRBJ2-7; 7 nucleotides align to TRBD1. The V and J ends lost 6 bases and 4 bases, in that order; junction bases with no gene match: 15. The CDR3 is made up of 16 amino acids. Germline CDR1 MGHDK, CDR2 SYGVNS. The CDR3 DNA sequence: TGTGCCAGCAGCGACAACAGGGGACCTAAATTTTACGAGCAGTACTTC. Its protein product is CASSDNRGPKFYEQYF.

In regard to this clonotype: A read error may produce the germline difference seen at one junction end. The chain employs TRBV14 and TRBJ1-5; TRBD1 is a possible D gene (5 bases). Germline CDR1 is SGHDN and CDR2 is FVKESK. This CDR3 has 13 residues. The CDR3 DNA follows: TGTGCCGGCAGCCCGGGGCACAATCAGCCCCAGCATTTT. Translation gives CAGSPGHNQPQHF.

This clonotype was seen many times. The J gene is TRBJ2-3, the V gene TRBV29-1; possible D gene TRBD2, 5 bases. V shed 7 bases and J shed 2 bases, with 19 bases lying between them. Germline-derived CDR1 and CDR2 are SQVTM and ANQGSEA. The CDR3 totals 15 residues. The CDR3 region is CSAGPLSGNTDTQYF. CDR3 DNA: TGCAGCGCCGGCCCTCTGAGCGGCAACACAGATACGCAGTATTTT.

Remarks on this clonotype: A read error may account for a junction end that differs from germline. The CDR3: CASSLRLTYNEQFF. Here the CDR3 DNA reads TGTGCCAGTAGTTTAAGACTCACATACAATGAGCAGTTCTTC. The rearrangement joins TRBV28 to TRBJ2-1; D gene unclear. Germline V gives CDR1 MDHEN, CDR2 SYDVKM. The CDR3 covers 14 residues.

Only one count was recorded for this clonotype. The J gene is TRBJ1-1, the V gene TRBV28; D gene ambiguous. The CDR3 totals 14 residues. V lost 4 bases to trimming and J lost 4 bases, with 13 bases between them. Germline V lookup: CDR1 MDHEN, CDR2 SYDVKM. CDR3 region: CASSWAERATEAFF. The CDR3 DNA follows: TGTGCCAGCAGTTGGGCGGAGCGGGCCACTGAAGCTTTCTTT.

This chain uses TRBV29-1 with TRBJ1-1; no firm D call. Trimming cost V 4 bases and J 1 base, with 10 bases left between them. The germline V gene encodes CDR1 SQVTM and CDR2 ANQGSEA. The CDR3 is 13 residues long. CDR3: CSVGETRNTEAFF. The CDR3 DNA follows: TGCAGCGTTGGTGAGACACGGAACACTGAAGCTTTCTTT. Looking up the rest from reference TRBV29-1 and TRBJ1-1 gives the full variable domain: SAVISQKPSRDICQRGTSLTIQCQVDSQVTMMFWYRQQPGQSLTLIATANQGSEATYESGFVIDKFPISRPNLTFSTLTVSNMSPEDSSIYLCSVGETRNTEAFFGQGTRLTVV.

Note on this clonotype: Relative to the germline gene, one junction end is altered; a read error may explain this. The CDR3 region is CASSLDRTMNTEAFF. In DNA, the CDR3 is TGTGCCAGCAGCCTCGACAGGACCATGAACACTGAAGCTTTCTTT. The rearrangement uses TRBV5-1 and TRBJ1-1; TRBD1 might be the D (6 bases). This CDR3 has 15 amino acids. Germline V gene sequence: CDR1 SGHRS, CDR2 YFSETQ.